The entry that follows covers one T cell receptor (beta chain) sequence. While infection was still active, Seattle patients were enrolled and then followed longitudinally. These data originate in a study of blood T cell repertoires in COVID-19. The wider study: Samples taken during acute and convalescent COVID-19 were collected in the United States, Italy and Spain.

The CDR3 sequence is 12 residues long. Per germline, CDR1 SGHNT and CDR2 YYREEE (reference sequence). V was trimmed by 4 bases and J by 9 bases, leaving 14 bases between them. Sequencing was performed with immunoSEQ multiplex PCR; in TCRdb, only in-frame clones are kept and a portion is missing. The sample has roughly 380,000 clones; about 88% are singletons. The material sequenced was peripheral blood. This receptor was obtained from a woman aged 40 to 55 with COVID-19, enrolled during active disease. V and J are TRBV5-4 and TRBJ2-7, with D maybe TRBD2 (5 bases). CDR3: CASSSPGVGQYF. CDR3 DNA sequence: TGTGCCAGCAGCAGCCCCGGGGTAGGGCAGTACTTC.